This T cell receptor (beta chain) was identified during a study of blood T cell repertoires in COVID-19. Study-wide context: Spain, Italy and the United States supplied samples that represented acute and convalescent COVID-19. PBMCs, B-cell-depleted T cells, or T cells provided the cDNA or gDNA that made up the material.

Profiled with immunoSEQ multiplex PCR; TCRdb holds only in-frame clones, not every one. The sample consists of about 33,000 clones, approximately 89% of them appearing once. Germline CDR1 and CDR2: SGHTS and YDEGEE. V lost 3 bases and J lost 3, with 26 bases in between. The CDR3 sequence is 19 residues long. This TCR was sampled from a human donor in a cohort sampled during active COVID-19. The gene calls are TRBV5-8 and TRBJ2-3; weak D call: TRBD2 (6 bases). The specimen sequenced was peripheral blood. The CDR3 loop is CASSSLTTGRFGRTDTQYF. CDR3 DNA: TGTGCCAGCAGCTCGCTTACTACCGGGAGATTTGGGAGGACAGATACGCAGTATTTT. The full variable domain, with the rest looked up from reference TRBV5-8 and TRBJ2-3, is EAGVTQSPTHLIKTRGQQATLRCSPISGHTSVYWYQQALGLGLQFLLWYDEGEERNRGNFPPRFSGRQFPNYSSELNVNALELEDSALYLCASSSLTTGRFGRTDTQYFGPGTRLTVL.